Sequencing of this T cell receptor (beta chain) was carried out in a study of T cells in Graves' hyperthyroidism and ophthalmopathy. General study points: Most thyroid clonotypes expanded above 0.001 were also detected in blood.

Template material for amplifying TCR beta CDR3 regions consisted of RNA transcripts. First-round RT-PCR with HTBI primers amplified the TCR CDR3 region. Each CDR3 protein gets one entry after TCRdb re-called the multiplex PCR reads with MiXCR. The profile shows hundreds of thousands of distinct CDR3 sequences, roughly a sixth of them singletons. This clonotype was recorded many times. The antigen remains unidentified. CDR1 ENHRY and CDR2 SYGVKD come from the germline V gene. The CDR3 runs to 15 residues. V dropped 6 bases and J dropped 1; count of bases not matched to a gene: 6. This chain links TRBV10-3 with TRBJ2-3; 8 nucleotides match TRBD2. The receptor was derived from a woman aged 50 to 60 with Graves' hyperthyroidism that later progressed to Graves' ophthalmopathy. The sequencing input was blood. CDR3 sequence (DNA): TGTGCCATCAGGCAACTAGCGGAGGGCACAGATACGCAGTATTTT. Its protein is CAIRQLAEGTDTQYF.